Here is one T cell receptor (beta chain) with its context. What it binds is unknown. Germline V gene lookup returns CDR1 SEHNR and CDR2 FQNEAQ (reference sequence). The V end lost 6 bases, the J end lost 5 bases, and 11 bases lay between the germline ends. There are 14 residues in the CDR3. The record originates from a study of graft-versus-host responses after intestinal transplantation. Profiling relied on immunoSEQ multiplex PCR, and the TCRdb table lists in-frame clones only, not all of them. Counted here are 30,000 or so clones, about four fifths occurring once; the ten biggest clones make up around a fifth. Whole-study results and caveats: Investigators detected GvH clones in recipient marrow, with some emerging earlier in ileum or blood.

Sequenced here: unstimulated CD8+ T cells sorted from spleen or lymph node cells, sampled before intestinal transplant. This clonotype was sampled from a human donor who received an intestinal transplant. The V and J genes are TRBV7-9 and TRBJ1-6; no clear D. CDR3 sequence: CASSPAGNNSPLHF. In nucleotides, the CDR3 is TGTGCCAGCAGTCCCGCGGGGAATAATTCACCCCTCCACTTT.